One and the same sample provided the 18 T cell receptor beta chains below, sequenced in a study of T cells in Graves' hyperthyroidism and ophthalmopathy (dated by TCRdb to between 2018 and 2020). Library generation was performed with multiplex PCR. Data came from an Illumina HiSeq 2000. TCR beta CDR3 regions were amplified from RNA transcripts. The first round of RT-PCR for the TCR CDR3 was performed with the HTBI primer set and the Qiagen OneStep RT-PCR kit. TCRdb's own reprocessing of the public reads used fastp at Q25 and MiXCR and kept productive beta chains. Every entry covers one CDR3 protein and lists the most common genes and DNA from its rows. The table for this sample lists fewer than 450,000 distinct CDR3 sequences; 17% of them were counted only once. Around 35% of the sample is taken by the ten largest. Source material: blood. These receptors were obtained from a woman between 25 and 40 years old with Graves' hyperthyroidism that later progressed to Graves' ophthalmopathy.

This clonotype was counted ten times or more. This chain uses TRBV28 with TRBJ1-1; 10 nucleotides line up with TRBD1. Per germline, CDR1 MDHEN and CDR2 SYDVKM. Losses at the gene ends were 4 bases for V and 3 bases for J; bases not matched to a gene: 8. The CDR3 spans 16 residues. The CDR3 loop is CASSSDRGQEDTEAFF. In DNA, the CDR3 is TGTGCCAGCAGTTCCGACAGGGGGCAGGAGGACACTGAAGCTTTCTTT.

The chain employs TRBV2 and TRBJ1-1; no definite D call. Between the trimmed V and J ends, which lost 5 bases and 1 base, there was a span of 8 bases. Germline V CDR1 and CDR2: SNHLY, FYNNEI. The CDR3 has 13 amino acids. The CDR3 DNA reads TGTGCCAGCAGTCGTGACTGGAACACTGAAGCTTTCTTT. Translation gives CASSRDWNTEAFF.

This clonotype was seen ten or more times. The genes are TRBV20-1 and TRBJ2-2, with TRBD2 as a possible D gene (5 bases). Trimming pared 7 bases from V and 3 bases from J, leaving 15 bases between. Germline assignment: CDR1 DFQATT and CDR2 SNEGSKA (reference sequence). The CDR3 has 14 amino acids. The CDR3 loop is CSVGGVGHTGELFF. The CDR3 nucleotides read TGCAGTGTAGGAGGTGTCGGGCACACCGGGGAGCTGTTTTTT.

The J gene is TRBJ1-2, the V gene TRBV28; D uncertain. Trimming cost V 6 bases and J 6 bases, with 8 bases left between them. The germline gives CDR1 MDHEN, CDR2 SYDVKM. The length of the CDR3 is 11 residues. The CDR3 coding sequence is TGTGCCAGCAGCTATGCCAATGGCTACACCTTC. Translating gives CASSYANGYTF.

A word on this clonotype: This sequence may be a read error, since a much larger clone differs from it by one base. The chain carries TRBV2 and TRBJ2-1; 8 bases map to TRBD2. Germline V gene lookup returns CDR1 SNHLY and CDR2 FYNNEI. CDR3 size: 15 residues. Here the CDR3 DNA reads TGTGCCAGCAGCGACACGGGGGGGGCCTACAATAAGCAGTTCTTC. This translates into CASSDTGGAYNKQFF.

As for this clonotype: A much larger clone lies one base from this, so it may be a read error. J is TRBJ2-1 and V is TRBV6-5, with D possibly being TRBD1 or TRBD2 (5 bases each). This CDR3 comprises 15 residues. Germline V lookup: CDR1 MNHEY, CDR2 SVGAGI. With 4 bases removed from V and 12 bases from J, the gap between germline ends came to 22 bases. The CDR3 reads CASSLGTQVFFGQFF. CDR3 in DNA: TGTGCCAGCAGTTTAGGGACCCAGGTATTTTTTGGGCAGTTCTTC.

This clonotype was seen a handful of times. CDR3: CASSLTSGDHTGELFF. The CDR3 DNA sequence: TGTGCCAGTAGTCTGACTAGCGGGGATCACACCGGGGAGCTGTTTTTT. The rearrangement uses TRBV19 and TRBJ2-2, with 11 bases identical to TRBD2. The CDR3 loop spans 16 amino acids. Germline-derived CDR1 and CDR2 are LNHDA and SQIVND (reference sequence). V gave up 5 bases and J gave up 3 bases; unmatched junction bases: 5.

This clonotype came up many times. The rearrangement links TRBV28 to TRBJ2-5; 8 bases fit TRBD2. With V trimmed by 5 bases and J by 2 bases, 7 bases remained unmatched. Germline V gives CDR1 MDHEN, CDR2 SYDVKM. This CDR3 is built from 15 residues. The CDR3: CASSPGTSVQETQYF. The CDR3 DNA is TGTGCCAGCAGTCCCGGGACTAGTGTACAAGAGACCCAGTACTTC.

This clonotype occurred many times. This chain connects TRBV7-9 to TRBJ2-5, with D possibly matching TRBD1 (6 bases). CDR3 size: 14 residues. The germline V gene encodes CDR1 SEHNR and CDR2 FQNEAQ (reference sequence). The V gene lost 2 bases and the J gene lost 3 bases, with 10 bases spanning the gap. CDR3 sequence: CASSLTRTEETQYF. DNA of the CDR3: TGTGCCAGCAGCTTAACCCGGACAGAAGAGACCCAGTACTTC.

There are many counts of this clonotype. The chain's CDR3 is CASSLGQVLQETQYF. In DNA, the CDR3 is TGTGCCAGCAGTTTGGGACAGGTACTCCAAGAGACCCAGTACTTC. The chain joins TRBV28 to TRBJ2-5, with 8 bases lining up with TRBD1. The CDR3 runs 15 residues. V dropped 3 bases and J dropped 1; count of bases not matched to a gene: 4. Germline lookup yields CDR1 MDHEN and CDR2 SYDVKM.

At least ten counts were recorded for this clonotype. The rearrangement joins TRBV3-1 to TRBJ2-7; 8 positions agree with TRBD2. Germline loops: CDR1 LGHDT, CDR2 YNNKEL (reference sequence). V was pared by 5 bases and J by 2 bases, with 5 bases of the junction left unmatched. The CDR3 consists of 14 residues. The CDR3 nucleotides read TGTGCCAGCAGCGAGAGCGGGAGTGCCTACGAGCAGTACTTC. It specifies CASSESGSAYEQYF.

This clonotype was counted many times. V is TRBV27 and J is TRBJ2-1; 9 bases fit TRBD2. From germline, CDR1 is MNHEY and CDR2 SMNVEV (reference sequence). Trimming removed 1 base from V and 3 bases from J; junction bases left unmatched: 7. The CDR3 covers 17 residues. This CDR3 is CASSLFPTSGNYNEQFF. The CDR3 coding sequence is TGTGCCAGCAGTTTATTTCCGACTAGCGGAAACTACAATGAGCAGTTCTTC.

This clonotype was detected a few times. In DNA, the CDR3 is TGTGCCAGCAGTGAACAGTACGCTGAAGCTTTCTTT. This gives the protein CASSEQYAEAFF. The chain carries TRBV6-1 and TRBJ1-1; D is unresolved. Germline values: CDR1 MNHNS, CDR2 SASEGT. V lost 2 bases to trimming and J lost 6 bases, with 7 bases between them. The CDR3 covers 12 residues.

Ten or more counts support this clonotype. V and J are TRBV19 and TRBJ1-2; D may be TRBD1 (5 bases). The CDR3 consists of 18 residues. CDR1 and CDR2 (germline): LNHDA, SQIVND (reference sequence). V lost 7 bases, J lost 2 bases, and 26 bases lay in between. The CDR3 DNA sequence: TGTGCCAGTACCCGACTTACAAACGGGGCAGTTAGGAACTATGGCTACACCTTC. This sequence encodes CASTRLTNGAVRNYGYTF.

This clonotype was recorded many times. The rearrangement uses TRBV20-1 and TRBJ2-1; 12 bases agree with TRBD2. The length of the CDR3 is 15 residues. V lost 0 bases to trimming and J lost 10 bases; unmatched junction nucleotides: 7. Germline CDR1 reads DFQATT; CDR2 reads SNEGSKA (reference sequence). As DNA, the CDR3 is TGCAGTGCTAGAGATCTAGCGGGGGGGCCAGAGGAGCAGTTCTTC. This encodes CSARDLAGGPEEQFF.

This clonotype occurred a few times. V and J are TRBV6-2 or TRBV6-3 and TRBJ2-6, with 7 bases fitting TRBD2. The germline V gene encodes CDR1 MNHEY and CDR2 SVGEGT. The CDR3 runs 19 residues. J was trimmed by 0 bases and V by 6 bases; bases with no gene match: 14. The CDR3, as DNA: TGTGCCAGCAGAATTTCCGGGAGGCAGTCTATCTCTGGGGCCAACGTCCTGACTTTC. This gives the protein CASRISGRQSISGANVLTF.

Many counts were recorded for this clonotype. The V gene is TRBV5-5, the J gene TRBJ2-5; no definite D call. This CDR3 spans 13 amino acids. V shed 4 bases and J shed 5 bases, with 12 bases lying between them. CDR1 and CDR2 from the germline V gene are SGHKS and YYEKEE (reference sequence). The CDR3 bases are TGTGCCAGCAGCCGTCAGCCCCGGGAGACCCAGTACTTC. Translation gives CASSRQPRETQYF.

The chain carries TRBV12-3 or TRBV12-4 and TRBJ2-1; 8 nucleotides line up with TRBD2. The CDR3 runs 13 residues. V trimming: 2 bases; J trimming: 9 bases; junction bases outside the gene matches: 3. CDR3 in amino acids: CASSLSGSGEQFF. DNA for the CDR3: TGTGCCAGCAGTTTAAGCGGGAGTGGTGAGCAGTTCTTC.